What follows are 10 T cell receptor beta chains derived from one specimen sequenced in a study of response to subunit inactivated influenza vaccine. TCRdb used MiXCR to reprocess the RT-PCR reads, holding one entry per CDR3 protein. Among about 620,000 distinct CDR3 sequences listed, about 11% were seen once. These data are also associated with another study on T cells expressing NK-cell markers. That source notes: TCR beta libraries carry UMIs added by 5'RACE template switching.

The sample was PBMCs from blood, taken on the day of vaccination. These receptors all stem from a man in his fifties who received an inactivated influenza vaccine.

This rearrangement joins TRBV20-1 to TRBJ2-5, with a tentative D call TRBD1 (5 bases). The V gene's germline CDR1 is DFQATT and CDR2 SNEGSKA (reference sequence). Trimming shortened V by 4 bases and J by 7 bases, and 13 bases separated the two germline ends. The CDR3 has 12 residues. Here the CDR3 DNA reads TGCAGTGCTATTGACAGACTTGGGACCCAGTACTTC. Protein: CSAIDRLGTQYF.

This clonotype was seen a handful of times. The chain links TRBV11-2 to TRBJ2-7, with TRBD1 matching 7 bases. CDR1 and CDR2 from the germline V gene are SGHAT and FQNNGV. The CDR3 totals 16 residues. Trimming took 2 bases from V and 2 from J; bases not matched to a gene: 9. The chain's CDR3 is CASSLSSAQGTYEQYF. The CDR3 DNA reads TGTGCCAGCAGCTTAAGTAGTGCACAGGGGACCTACGAGCAGTACTTC.

This clonotype has just a few counts. The junction and the germline gene differ at one end; a read error may be behind it. The chain carries TRBV5-1 and TRBJ1-4; D is possibly TRBD1 (6 bases). The CDR3 length is 14 residues. CDR1 and CDR2 from the germline V gene are SGHRS and YFSETQ. CDR3 bases: TGCCCCAGCAGCTTGGCCAGGGGTGGTGAAAAACTGTTTTTT. Its translation is CPSSLARGGEKLFF.

This clonotype was observed a few times. The chain is built from TRBV7-9 and TRBJ2-1; TRBD2 matches at 10 bases. Germline V lookup: CDR1 SEHNR, CDR2 FQNEAQ (reference sequence). The CDR3 is 17 residues long. V lost 10 bases to trimming and J lost 0 bases; unmatched junction nucleotides: 12. The CDR3 DNA follows: TGTGCCACCGCCGAACTAGCGGGGCTCCCCTCCTACAATGAGCAGTTCTTC. Translation: CATAELAGLPSYNEQFF.

This clonotype was picked up a small number of times. The chain couples TRBV29-1 to TRBJ2-7; 7 bases are shared with TRBD2. Germline-derived CDR1 and CDR2 are SQVTM and ANQGSEA. V was clipped by 4 bases and J by 2 bases; unmatched bases: 8. The CDR3 is 14 residues long. CDR3 amino acids: CSVVRAGKPYEQYF. The DNA for the CDR3 is TGCAGCGTTGTCAGAGCGGGAAAACCCTACGAGCAGTACTTC.

This clonotype has just a few counts. This chain uses TRBV28 with TRBJ2-7; 8 bases line up with TRBD1. The V and J ends lost 7 bases and 0 bases, in that order; junction bases with no gene match: 8. The CDR3 spans 15 residues. Germline CDR1 and CDR2: MDHEN and SYDVKM. As DNA, the CDR3 is TGTGCCAGCACCGGCCTGACAGGGGTCTCCTACGAGCAGTACTTC. It codes for CASTGLTGVSYEQYF.

In this sample, this clonotype turned up a few times. The rearrangement joins TRBV4-2 to TRBJ2-5; D is ambiguous. V was clipped by 3 bases and J by 2 bases, with 13 bases between them. The CDR3 runs to 15 residues. The germline V gene has CDR1 LGHNA and CDR2 YNFKEQ. DNA of the CDR3: TGTGCCAGCAGCCATAGTGGACGCCTACAAGAGACCCAGTACTTC. This encodes CASSHSGRLQETQYF.

In its sample, this clonotype was seen many times. The chain couples TRBV29-1 to TRBJ2-1; 7 bases are a match to TRBD2. J lost 13 bases, V lost 6 bases, and 15 bases had no gene match. CDR1 and CDR2 from the germline V gene are SQVTM and ANQGSEA. This CDR3 is 13 amino acids long. The DNA of the CDR3 is TGCAGCGTGTCGTCGGGTAGCGGGTCTATTCAGTTCTTC. This encodes CSVSSGSGSIQFF.

The chain joins TRBV10-3 to TRBJ2-1; 13 positions agree with TRBD2. Germline V lookup: CDR1 ENHRY, CDR2 SYGVKD. This CDR3 region has 16 residues. J was trimmed by 4 bases and V by 6 bases; bases with no gene match: 6. The CDR3 here is CAIRPSTSGGYNEQFF. In DNA form, the CDR3 reads TGTGCCATCAGACCCTCGACTAGCGGGGGGTACAATGAGCAGTTCTTC.

This chain links TRBV20-1 with TRBJ2-7; D is undetermined. From germline, CDR1 is DFQATT and CDR2 SNEGSKA (reference sequence). Trimming pared 3 bases from V and 3 bases from J, leaving 18 bases between. This CDR3 spans 15 amino acids. CDR3 region: CSASGVGIGNYEQYF. In DNA form, the CDR3 reads TGCAGTGCTAGTGGAGTGGGAATAGGTAACTACGAGCAGTACTTC.